This TCR beta chain appears in the sequencing data of a study of identical twins. Whole-study results and caveats: Researchers reported excess low generation probability among twin-shared out-of-frame alpha sequences.

CDR1 ENHRY and CDR2 SYGVKD come from the germline V gene. After removal of 6 bases from V and 2 bases from J, the junction contained 10 bases not matched to a gene. The CDR3 is 15 residues long. Note on this clonotype: Its target is not known.

TCRdb recomputed calls from the 5' RACE reads with MiXCR, one row per CDR3 protein. The table lists roughly 690,000 distinct CDR3 sequences, 21% of them singletons. The same sample was also used in a study of T cells expressing NK-cell markers.

The sample taken for sequencing was PBMCs. This receptor was obtained from a young woman in good health. V is TRBV10-3 and J is TRBJ2-7; 7 bases are shared with TRBD1. The DNA for the CDR3 is TGTGCCATCAGCCCGACAGGGCCTAACCCCTACGAGCAGTACTTC. Encoded protein: CAISPTGPNPYEQYF.